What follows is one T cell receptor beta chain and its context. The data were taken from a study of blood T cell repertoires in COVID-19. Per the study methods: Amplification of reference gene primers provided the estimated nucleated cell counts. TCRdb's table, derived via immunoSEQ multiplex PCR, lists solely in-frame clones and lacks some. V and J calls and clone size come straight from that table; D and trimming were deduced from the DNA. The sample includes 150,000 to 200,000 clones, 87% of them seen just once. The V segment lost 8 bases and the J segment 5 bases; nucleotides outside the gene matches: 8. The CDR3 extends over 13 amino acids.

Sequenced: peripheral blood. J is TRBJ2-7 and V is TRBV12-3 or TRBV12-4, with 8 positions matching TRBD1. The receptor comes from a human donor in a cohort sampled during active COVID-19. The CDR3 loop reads CASSQGAGHEQYF. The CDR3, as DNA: TGTGCCAGCTCCCAGGGGGCGGGACACGAGCAGTACTTC.